This T cell receptor beta chain was retrieved from a study of blood T cell repertoires in COVID-19. Study in general: The United States, Italy and Spain were the sources of the acute and convalescent COVID-19 samples.

This clone has a single count. Germline loops: CDR1 SGHDT, CDR2 YYEEEE. Deletions cut 4 bases from V and 1 base from J, with 14 bases between. The CDR3 covers 15 residues. Recovery among Cohort 3 donors was established by two negative PCRs, clearance, or symptom resolution. The repertoire was sequenced with immunoSEQ multiplex PCR; TCRdb's copy has only in-frame clones and lacks some. The sample records 200,000 to 250,000 clones, around 80% being singletons. Sequenced material: PBMCs or T cells enriched from blood (not recorded which). V is TRBV5-6 and J is TRBJ1-1; a weak D match, TRBD1 (6 bases). This TCR was recovered from a man in his sixties who had recovered from COVID-19. CDR3 in amino acids: CASSDAGTQNTEAFF. CDR3 in DNA: TGTGCCAGCAGCGACGCCGGGACACAGAACACTGAAGCTTTCTTT.